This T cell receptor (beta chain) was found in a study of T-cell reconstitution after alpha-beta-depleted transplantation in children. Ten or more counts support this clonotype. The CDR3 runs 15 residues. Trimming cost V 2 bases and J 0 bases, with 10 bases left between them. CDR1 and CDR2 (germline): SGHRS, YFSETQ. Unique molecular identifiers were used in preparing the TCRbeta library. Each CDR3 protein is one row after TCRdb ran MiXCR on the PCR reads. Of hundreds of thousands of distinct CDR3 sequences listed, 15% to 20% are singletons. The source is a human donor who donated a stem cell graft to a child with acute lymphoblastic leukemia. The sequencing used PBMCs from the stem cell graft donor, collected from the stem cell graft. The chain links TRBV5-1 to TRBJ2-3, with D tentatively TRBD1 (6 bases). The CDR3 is CASSFPQGSTDTQYF. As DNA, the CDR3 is TGCGCCAGCAGCTTTCCACAGGGAAGCACAGATACGCAGTATTTT. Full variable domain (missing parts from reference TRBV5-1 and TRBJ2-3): KAGVTQTPRYLIKTRGQQVTLSCSPISGHRSVSWYQQTPGQGLQFLFEYFSETQRNKGNFPGRFSGRQFSNSRSEMNVSTLELGDSALYLCASSFPQGSTDTQYFGPGTRLTVL.